These 4 T cell receptor beta chains came from one sample sequenced in a study of tumor-infiltrating lymphocytes in primary liver carcinoma. A constant-region primer served to make TCR beta cDNA from about 0.5 ug total RNA. Investigators got TCR beta libraries out of three nested multiplex PCR rounds, done with slightly modified ARM-PCR. The two initial PCR rounds, about 9 cycles each, used TRBV1-TRBV30 forward and C-beta reverse primers. MiXCR, run by TCRdb on the multiplex PCR reads, gives a single entry per CDR3 protein. The sample carries 99,000 or so distinct CDR3 sequences, almost 70% recorded once. Bulk tissue was left unsorted, and RNA and DNA were co-extracted from 20-30 mg of it. The sample was liver tumor tissue from sampling region 5. Subset denoted: tumor region T5, tumor centre. The receptor set was obtained from a woman in her sixties or seventies with primary liver carcinoma and hepatitis B virus infection.

Many counts were recorded for this clonotype. The chain carries TRBV28 and TRBJ1-3; D ambiguous. V shed 5 bases and J shed 0 bases, with 5 bases lying between them. The CDR3 contains 13 residues. The V gene's germline CDR1 is MDHEN and CDR2 SYDVKM. The CDR3: CASSPSSGNTIYF. The CDR3 DNA follows: TGTGCCAGCAGTCCCAGCTCTGGAAACACCATATATTTT.

The chain links TRBV19 to TRBJ1-1, with D possibly matching TRBD1 (6 bases). Germline V gene lookup returns CDR1 LNHDA and CDR2 SQIVND (reference sequence). V lost 6 bases and J lost 1, with 24 bases in between. This CDR3 comprises 18 residues. The CDR3 loop is CASRTRSGELRGNTEAFF. The CDR3 region has the DNA TGTGCCAGTAGGACCCGGTCAGGGGAATTAAGGGGGAACACTGAAGCTTTCTTT.

This chain joins TRBV6-6 and TRBJ1-5; D gene unclear. The CDR3 contains 16 residues. The V gene lost 4 bases and the J gene lost 6 bases, with 19 bases spanning the gap. CDR1 MNHNY and CDR2 SVGAGI come from the germline V gene (reference sequence). This CDR3 reads CASSCSTGEGFQPQHF. The DNA of the CDR3 is TGTGCCAGCAGTTGCTCCACCGGGGAAGGTTTTCAGCCCCAGCATTTT.

V gene TRBV2 combines with J gene TRBJ2-7, with 7 nucleotides matching TRBD1. The germline V gene encodes CDR1 SNHLY and CDR2 FYNNEI. Trimming took 4 bases from V and 6 from J; bases not matched to a gene: 9. This CDR3 spans 14 amino acids. CDR3 sequence reads: CASSVDRAFGEQYF. DNA of the CDR3: TGTGCCAGCAGTGTAGACAGGGCCTTTGGCGAGCAGTACTTC.